The 14 T cell receptor beta chains reported below all come from one sample, sequenced in a study of shared clonotypes between healthy human individuals. Cells designated naive CD8 were CD45RO-negative and were positively selected for CCR7, with terminally differentiated effector memory CD45RA+ cells excluded. Libraries were prepared by immunoSEQ multiplex PCR; TCRdb keeps only in-frame clonotypes and omits some of them. The sample contains about 820,000 clones, about 92% of which appear only once. The sequencing input was naive CD8+ T cells sorted from blood. The receptors were gathered from a young man in good health.

The V call is TRBV5-6, the J call TRBJ2-1; D unresolved. V was cut by 5 bases and J by 3 bases, with 18 bases left in between. From germline, CDR1 is SGHDT and CDR2 YYEEEE. The length of the CDR3 is 16 residues. The CDR3 DNA reads as TGTGCCAGCAGTTCCGATAGATTACCCGACTACAATGAGCAGTTCTTC. This sequence encodes CASSSDRLPDYNEQFF.

Concerning this clone: Different DNA sequences within this sample yield the same CDR3. V gene TRBV7-2 combines with J gene TRBJ2-7; TRBD2 matches 9 bases. The CDR3 length is 14 residues. V dropped 3 bases and J dropped 2; count of bases not matched to a gene: 2. Germline lookup yields CDR1 SGHTA and CDR2 FQGNSA. CDR3 region: CASSFGGRAYEQYF. The CDR3 nucleotides are TGTGCCAGCAGCTTTGGCGGGAGGGCCTACGAGCAGTACTTC.

The V gene is TRBV27, the J gene TRBJ1-1, with D possibly matching TRBD1 (6 bases). V was cut by 2 bases and J by 4 bases, with 14 bases left in between. Looked up from germline, CDR1 is MNHEY and CDR2 is SMNVEV (reference sequence). The length of the CDR3 is 15 residues. The CDR3 here is CASSLVSGGGTEAFF. DNA of the CDR3: TGTGCCAGCAGTTTAGTTTCGGGGGGCGGCACTGAAGCTTTCTTT.

The rearrangement joins TRBV9 to TRBJ2-5; 8 bases are shared with TRBD2. Germline-derived CDR1 and CDR2 are SGDLS and YYNGEE. The CDR3 is made up of 16 amino acids. Trimming cost V 1 base and J 2 bases; bases outside gene matches: 7. CDR3 sequence reads: CASSVSRTSGQETQYF. The CDR3 bases are TGTGCCAGCAGCGTAAGCAGAACTAGCGGACAAGAGACCCAGTACTTC.

This chain joins TRBV7-9 and TRBJ2-5, with D uncertain. The V gene's germline CDR1 is SEHNR and CDR2 FQNEAQ (reference sequence). Trimming cost V 5 bases and J 1 base, with 17 bases left between them. The CDR3 consists of 16 residues. In nucleotides, the CDR3 is TGTGCCAGCAGCCACCCAATCGGCAACGGCCAAGAGACCCAGTACTTC. It encodes CASSHPIGNGQETQYF. Variable domain in full (rest from reference TRBV7-9 and TRBJ2-5): DTGVSQNPRHKITKRGQNVTFRCDPISEHNRLYWYRQTLGQGPEFLTYFQNEAQLEKSRLLSDRFSAERPKGSFSTLEIQRTEQGDSAMYLCASSHPIGNGQETQYFGPGTRLLVL.

This chain connects TRBV14 to TRBJ2-7, with 9 positions matching TRBD2. The V gene's germline CDR1 is SGHDN and CDR2 FVKESK. The CDR3 runs to 16 residues. With 2 bases clipped from V and 2 bases from J, the junction kept 7 bases outside the gene matches. The CDR3 sequence: CASSQPGTSRTYEQYF. The CDR3 coding sequence is TGTGCCAGCAGCCAACCAGGGACTAGCCGAACCTACGAGCAGTACTTC.

The rearrangement joins TRBV11-2 to TRBJ2-6, with 10 bases fitting TRBD1. Germline values: CDR1 SGHAT, CDR2 FQNNGV. Trimming at V came to 5 bases and at J to 3 bases, leaving 10 bases not matched to a gene. This CDR3 comprises 18 residues. As DNA, the CDR3 is TGTGCCAGCAGCGGGGACAGGGGTTTCTCTGGTGGGGCCAACGTCCTGACTTTC. Translated, it gives CASSGDRGFSGGANVLTF.

The V and J genes are TRBV7-9 and TRBJ2-1, with TRBD1 matching 11 bases. Germline V gene data show CDR1 as SEHNR and CDR2 as FQNEAQ (reference sequence). This CDR3 contains 15 residues. V lost 5 bases, J lost 4 bases, and 4 bases stayed unmatched. The CDR3 spells CASSHGTGGYNEQFF. The CDR3 nucleotides are TGTGCCAGCAGCCACGGGACAGGGGGATACAATGAGCAGTTCTTC.

This clone was observed once. The chain employs TRBV19 and TRBJ1-1, with 8 nucleotides matching TRBD1. In germline, CDR1 is LNHDA, CDR2 SQIVND (reference sequence). The CDR3 runs to 14 residues. V shed 5 bases, J shed 5 bases, and the junction held 7 bases outside the gene matches. CDR3 region: CASSGSQGATEAFF. CDR3 coding DNA: TGTGCCAGTAGTGGGAGTCAGGGGGCTACTGAAGCTTTCTTT.

The chain is built from TRBV19 and TRBJ1-5; D not certain. Trimming left V 3 bases short and J 4 bases short, with 13 bases between. This CDR3 has 15 amino acids. CDR1 LNHDA and CDR2 SQIVND come from the germline V gene (reference sequence). The CDR3 region is CASSITLGRNQPQHF. The CDR3 DNA reads TGTGCCAGTAGTATCACCCTAGGCAGAAATCAGCCCCAGCATTTT.

This chain connects TRBV27 to TRBJ2-5; 7 positions agree with TRBD1. The CDR3 consists of 14 residues. CDR1 MNHEY and CDR2 SMNVEV come from the germline V gene (reference sequence). V lost 2 bases and J lost 2; bases outside the gene matches: 2. This chain's CDR3 is CASSLLDRQETQYF. CDR3 nucleotide sequence: TGTGCCAGCAGTTTACTGGACAGGCAAGAGACCCAGTACTTC.

The gene calls are TRBV19 and TRBJ1-4, with TRBD1 matching over 10 bases. This CDR3 is 17 amino acids long. Germline V gene data show CDR1 as LNHDA and CDR2 as SQIVND (reference sequence). V shed 2 bases, J shed 4 bases, and the junction held 7 bases outside the gene matches. The DNA of the CDR3 is TGTGCCAGTAGTATAAGGGACAGGGGATCGGATAATGAAAAACTGTTTTTT. Translating gives CASSIRDRGSDNEKLFF.

This clone was recorded only once. CDR3 DNA sequence: TGTGCCAGCAAGCGGTCCGGAGCGAACACCGGGGAGCTGTTTTTT. This sequence encodes CASKRSGANTGELFF. The rearrangement uses TRBV2 and TRBJ2-2, with D possibly matching TRBD2 (5 bases). This CDR3 is built from 15 residues. The germline V gene encodes CDR1 SNHLY and CDR2 FYNNEI. V was shortened by 7 bases and J by 0 bases, with 12 bases between the two germline ends.

The chain has TRBV7-9 and TRBJ2-7; a weak D match, TRBD1 (6 bases). V lost 5 bases and J lost 2, with 16 bases in between. The CDR3 runs to 15 residues. Germline loops: CDR1 SEHNR, CDR2 FQNEAQ (reference sequence). The CDR3 DNA follows: TGTGCCAGCAGCCAAGTTATGAGGGGGACCTACGAGCAGTACTTC. Protein product: CASSQVMRGTYEQYF. The complete variable domain, with remaining parts taken from reference TRBV7-9 and TRBJ2-7, reads DTGVSQNPRHKITKRGQNVTFRCDPISEHNRLYWYRQTLGQGPEFLTYFQNEAQLEKSRLLSDRFSAERPKGSFSTLEIQRTEQGDSAMYLCASSQVMRGTYEQYFGPGTRLTVT.